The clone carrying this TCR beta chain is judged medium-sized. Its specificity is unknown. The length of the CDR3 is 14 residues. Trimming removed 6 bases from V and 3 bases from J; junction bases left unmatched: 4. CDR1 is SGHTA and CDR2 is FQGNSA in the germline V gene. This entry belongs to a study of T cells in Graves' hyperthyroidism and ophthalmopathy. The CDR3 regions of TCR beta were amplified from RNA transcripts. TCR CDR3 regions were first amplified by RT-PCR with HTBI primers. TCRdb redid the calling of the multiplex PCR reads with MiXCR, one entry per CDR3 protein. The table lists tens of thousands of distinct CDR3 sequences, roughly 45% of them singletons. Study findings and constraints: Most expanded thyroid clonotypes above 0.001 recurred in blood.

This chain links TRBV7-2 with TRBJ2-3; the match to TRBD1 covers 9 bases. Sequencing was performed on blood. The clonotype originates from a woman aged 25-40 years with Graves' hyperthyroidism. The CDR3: CASSTQGATDTQYF. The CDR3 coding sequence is TGTGCCAGCAGTACACAGGGGGCAACAGATACGCAGTATTTT.